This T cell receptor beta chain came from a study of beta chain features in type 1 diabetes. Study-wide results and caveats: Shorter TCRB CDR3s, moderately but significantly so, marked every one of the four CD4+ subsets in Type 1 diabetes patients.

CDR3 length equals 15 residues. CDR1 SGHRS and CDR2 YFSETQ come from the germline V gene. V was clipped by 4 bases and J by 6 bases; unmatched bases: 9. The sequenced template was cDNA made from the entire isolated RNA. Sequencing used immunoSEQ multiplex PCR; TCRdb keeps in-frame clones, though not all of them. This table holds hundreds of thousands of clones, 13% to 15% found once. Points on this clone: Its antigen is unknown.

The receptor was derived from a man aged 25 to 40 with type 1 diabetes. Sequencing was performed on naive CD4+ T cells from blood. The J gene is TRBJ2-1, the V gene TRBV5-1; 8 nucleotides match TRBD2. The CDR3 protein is CASSPTGLVTNEQFF. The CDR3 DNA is TGCGCCAGCAGCCCCACGGGACTAGTAACCAATGAGCAGTTCTTC.